Below, 9 T cell receptor beta chains from the same sample are listed, as sequenced in a study of blood T cells in healthy people across ages. With a J-beta primer mix and a sample-barcoded 5' primer, a second PCR ran about 7 to 12 cycles. In TCRdb, the 5' RACE reads were re-called with MiXCR into one record per CDR3 protein. The repertoire holds about 580,000 distinct CDR3 sequences, with 47% as singletons. Sequencing input: blood. Receptors were obtained from a man of 80 years or more in good health.

This chain joins TRBV12-3 or TRBV12-4 and TRBJ2-3; D gene unclear. This CDR3 is 16 amino acids long. Trimming took 3 bases from V and 0 from J, leaving 13 bases between them. CDR3 protein: CASSFPATASTDTQYF. The CDR3 DNA is TGTGCCAGCAGTTTTCCCGCCACAGCTAGCACAGATACGCAGTATTTT.

The chain uses TRBV9 and TRBJ2-3, with a possible D match to TRBD2 (6 bases). Germline CDR1 SGDLS, CDR2 YYNGEE. Trimming took off 5 bases at V and 0 bases at J, with 10 bases between the two ends. The CDR3 is 14 residues long. CDR3: CASRKGTSTDTQYF. For the CDR3, the DNA is TGTGCCAGCAGGAAGGGGACTAGCACAGATACGCAGTATTTT. The full variable domain, completed using reference TRBV9 and TRBJ2-3, is DSGVTQTPKHLITATGQRVTLRCSPRSGDLSVYWYQQSLDQGLQFLIQYYNGEERAKGNILERFSAQQFPDLHSELNLSSLELGDSALYFCASRKGTSTDTQYFGPGTRLTVL.

The chain uses TRBV19 and TRBJ1-2; D not certain. CDR1 is LNHDA, CDR2 SQIVND, per germline (reference sequence). V shed 3 bases and J shed 2 bases, with 22 bases lying between them. This CDR3 has 18 residues. CDR3 amino acids: CASSITGGSSGANYGYTF. The DNA for the CDR3 is TGTGCCAGTAGTATTACGGGTGGGTCGTCCGGCGCGAACTATGGCTACACCTTC.

This clonotype has only a few counts. The chain recombines TRBV7-2 with TRBJ2-5, with 8 bases that match TRBD2. Trimming at V came to 0 bases and at J to 1 base, leaving 13 bases not matched to a gene. The CDR3 extends over 19 amino acids. Germline CDR1 SGHTA, CDR2 FQGNSA. CDR3 loop: CASSLATGGRLFLQETQYF. CDR3 in DNA: TGTGCCAGCAGCTTAGCAACGGGGGGGCGTCTCTTCCTCCAAGAGACCCAGTACTTC.

This clonotype has a count of ten or more. The chain links TRBV6-5 to TRBJ2-4; possibly TRBD2 for D (5 bases). This CDR3 is 14 amino acids long. Germline V gives CDR1 MNHEY, CDR2 SVGAGI. Trimming removed 5 bases from V and 3 bases from J, with 11 bases in between. The chain's CDR3 is CASSRREYKNIQYF. CDR3 in DNA: TGTGCCAGCAGTCGCCGGGAATACAAAAACATTCAGTACTTC.

V and J are TRBV6-5 and TRBJ2-1, with D perhaps matching TRBD1 (6 bases). Trimming shortened V by 4 bases and J by 5 bases, and 15 bases separated the two germline ends. The germline CDR1 and CDR2 sequences are MNHEY and SVGAGI. The CDR3 covers 15 residues. The CDR3 sequence is CASSFTRDTNNEQFF. CDR3 sequence (DNA): TGTGCCAGCAGTTTCACCCGGGACACAAACAATGAGCAGTTCTTC.

Note on this clonotype: Given a much more abundant clone one base away, this may be a read error. This chain links TRBV6-5 with TRBJ1-2; D is undetermined. V shed 5 bases and J shed 3 bases, with 10 bases lying between them. This CDR3 spans 13 amino acids. Per the germline V gene, CDR1 is MNHEY and CDR2 is SVGAGI. CDR3 sequence reads: CASSDDGDYGYTF. CDR3 nucleotide sequence: TGTGCCAGCAGTGACGACGGGGACTATGGCTACACCTTC.

This chain uses TRBV4-1 with TRBJ2-1; D unclear. Germline V CDR1 and CDR2: MGHRA, YSYEKL. There are 17 residues in the CDR3. V gave up 4 bases and J gave up 0 bases, with 16 bases separating them. The CDR3 here is CASSPDGRVSSYNEQFF. CDR3 nucleotides: TGCGCCAGCAGCCCCGATGGCCGAGTTAGCTCCTACAATGAGCAGTTCTTC.

V and J are TRBV20-1 and TRBJ1-2; maybe TRBD1 (5 bases). The V end lost 4 bases, the J end lost 7 bases, and 16 bases lay between the germline ends. The length of the CDR3 is 13 residues. Germline values: CDR1 DFQATT, CDR2 SNEGSKA (reference sequence). The CDR3, as DNA: TGCAGTGCTACCCACAGGACATCGGGTGGCTACACCTTC. It yields the protein CSATHRTSGGYTF.